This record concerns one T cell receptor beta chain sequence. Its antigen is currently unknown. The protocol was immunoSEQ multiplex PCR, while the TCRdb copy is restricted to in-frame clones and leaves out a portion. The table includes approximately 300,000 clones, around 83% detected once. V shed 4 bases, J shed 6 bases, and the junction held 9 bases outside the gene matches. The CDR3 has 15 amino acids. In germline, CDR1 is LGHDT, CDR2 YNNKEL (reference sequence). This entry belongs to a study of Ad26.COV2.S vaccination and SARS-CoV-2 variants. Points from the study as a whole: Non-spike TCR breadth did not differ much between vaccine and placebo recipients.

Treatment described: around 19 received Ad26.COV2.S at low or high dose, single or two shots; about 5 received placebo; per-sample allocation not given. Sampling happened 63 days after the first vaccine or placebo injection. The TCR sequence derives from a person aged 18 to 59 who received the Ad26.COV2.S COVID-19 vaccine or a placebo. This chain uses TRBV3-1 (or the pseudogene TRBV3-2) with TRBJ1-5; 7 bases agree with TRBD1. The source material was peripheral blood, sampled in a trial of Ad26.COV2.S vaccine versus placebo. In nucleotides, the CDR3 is TGTGCCAGCAGCCCCAGACAGGGAGGGGGTCAGCCCCAGCATTTT. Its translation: CASSPRQGGGQPQHF.